Shown below are 25 T cell receptor beta chains from a single sample sequenced in a study of T cell changes during pregnancy in multiple sclerosis. Method: immunoSEQ multiplex PCR; TCRdb's copy keeps in-frame clones and lacks some. Found here are more than 55,000 clones, roughly nine tenths of them singletons; the top ten hold more than 1.4%. This material consisted of peripheral blood, taken in the second trimester of pregnancy. These receptor sequences come from a female donor with multiple sclerosis, enrolled in a pregnancy study.

The rearrangement links TRBV6-5 to TRBJ1-1; D not certain. The germline CDR1 and CDR2 sequences are MNHEY and SVGAGI. Deletions cut 0 bases from V and 4 bases from J, with 15 bases between. This CDR3 is 16 amino acids long. The CDR3 protein is CASSYSRNSLSTEAFF. CDR3 nucleotide sequence: TGTGCCAGCAGTTACTCGCGAAATTCTTTGAGCACTGAAGCTTTCTTT.

The chain has TRBV5-8 and TRBJ1-5, with D maybe TRBD1 (5 bases). The CDR3 runs 14 residues. The germline V and J ends were trimmed by 4 bases and 6 bases, with 14 bases remaining between them. The germline V gene has CDR1 SGHTS and CDR2 YDEGEE. The CDR3 coding sequence is TGTGCCAGCAGCGGCCGCGGGGGTGGTCAGCCCCAGCATTTT. This encodes CASSGRGGGQPQHF.

This chain uses TRBV7-6 with TRBJ2-1; TRBD2 aligns across 9 bases. The CDR3 extends over 16 amino acids. Trimming took 8 bases from V and 3 from J; bases not matched to a gene: 11. Germline-derived CDR1 and CDR2 are SGHVS and FNYEAQ. CDR3 coding DNA: TGTGCCAGCTCTGGTTCGACTAGCGGAATCTACAATGAGCAGTTCTTC. Its protein is CASSGSTSGIYNEQFF.

The gene calls are TRBV7-3 and TRBJ2-2; 7 bases are a match to TRBD2. The germline CDR1 and CDR2 sequences are SGHTA and FQGTGA. This CDR3 is 14 amino acids long. Losses at the gene ends were 4 bases for V and 6 bases for J; bases not matched to a gene: 5. This CDR3 reads CASSSGLGAGELFF. Here the CDR3 DNA reads TGTGCCAGCAGCTCAGGACTAGGGGCCGGGGAGCTGTTTTTT.

The chain couples TRBV29-1 to TRBJ1-4, with 9 bases aligning to TRBD1. Unmatched junction bases numbered 9, after V lost 1 base and J lost 0 bases. The CDR3 loop spans 18 amino acids. Germline V gene sequence: CDR1 SQVTM, CDR2 ANQGSEA. The CDR3 loop is CSVEVRTGDFATNEKLFF. The CDR3 region has the DNA TGCAGCGTTGAAGTGCGGACAGGGGACTTCGCAACTAATGAAAAACTGTTTTTT.

The chain has TRBV2 and TRBJ1-5, with 10 nucleotides matching TRBD1. CDR1 and CDR2 (germline): SNHLY, FYNNEI. V was pared by 6 bases and J by 4 bases, with 6 bases of the junction left unmatched. There are 15 residues in the CDR3. Here the CDR3 DNA reads TGTGCCAGCAGGAGGGACAGGGGTTTTAATCAGCCCCAGCATTTT. Protein product: CASRRDRGFNQPQHF.

As DNA, the CDR3 is TGTGCCAGCAGCTTACAGGTATCAGCCTATGGCTACACCTTC. It codes for CASSLQVSAYGYTF. The genes are TRBV7-8 and TRBJ1-2; D is unclear. From germline, CDR1 is SGHVS and CDR2 FQNEAQ. Deletions cut 2 bases from V and 4 bases from J, with 11 bases between. The CDR3 is 14 amino acids.

As to this clone: Additional DNA sequences in this sample encode the identical CDR3. J is TRBJ2-1 and V is TRBV11-3; 9 bases match TRBD2. Trimming removed 4 bases from V and 4 bases from J; junction bases left unmatched: 2. The CDR3 covers 14 residues. Germline V gives CDR1 SGHNT, CDR2 YENEEA. This CDR3 is CASSSGLAYNEQFF. The CDR3 nucleotides are TGTGCCAGCAGCTCGGGACTAGCTTACAATGAGCAGTTCTTC. Together with reference TRBV11-3 and TRBJ2-1, the CDR3 gives the full variable domain: EAGVVQSPRYKIIEKKQPVAFWCNPISGHNTLYWYLQNLGQGPELLIRYENEEAVDDSQLPKDRFSAERLKGVDSTLKIQPAELGDSAVYLCASSSGLAYNEQFFGPGTRLTVL.

The genes are TRBV7-2 and TRBJ1-2; the D is unclear. Trimming pared 5 bases from V and 6 bases from J, leaving 10 bases between. CDR1 and CDR2 (germline): SGHTA, FQGNSA. The CDR3 is 12 amino acids. In nucleotides, the CDR3 is TGTGCCAGCAGCCTCCGCGTAGATGGCTACACCTTC. Translated: CASSLRVDGYTF. The variable domain in full, completed from reference TRBV7-2 and TRBJ1-2, reads GAGVSQSPSNKVTEKGKDVELRCDPISGHTALYWYRQSLGQGLEFLIYFQGNSAPDKSGLPSDRFSAERTGGSVSTLTIQRTQQEDSAVYLCASSLRVDGYTFGSGTRLTVV.

The chain is built from TRBV5-4 and TRBJ1-6; a weak D match, TRBD1 (6 bases). Germline CDR1 is SGHNT and CDR2 is YYREEE (reference sequence). This CDR3 contains 16 residues. V was shortened by 5 bases and J by 9 bases, with 21 bases between the two germline ends. The CDR3 DNA reads as TGTGCCAGCAGTCGAACTCTTATCCAAGGGGGTTCACCCCTCCACTTT. Encoded protein: CASSRTLIQGGSPLHF.

The J gene is TRBJ2-5, the V gene TRBV11-2; 8 bases map to TRBD2. The germline CDR1 and CDR2 sequences are SGHAT and FQNNGV. This CDR3 is built from 17 residues. V trimming: 2 bases; J trimming: 1 base; junction bases outside the gene matches: 9. The CDR3 loop is CASSLLAGGPLQETQYF. CDR3 bases: TGTGCCAGCAGCTTACTAGCGGGTGGACCCCTCCAAGAGACCCAGTACTTC. The full variable domain, completed using reference TRBV11-2 and TRBJ2-5, is EAGVAQSPRYKIIEKRQSVAFWCNPISGHATLYWYQQILGQGPKLLIQFQNNGVVDDSQLPKDRFSAERLKGVDSTLKIQPAKLEDSAVYLCASSLLAGGPLQETQYFGPGTRLLVL.

The chain employs TRBV7-2 and TRBJ2-1, with D perhaps matching TRBD2 (5 bases). CDR1 is SGHTA and CDR2 is FQGNSA in the germline V gene. The CDR3 is 17 residues long. V shed 2 bases and J shed 0 bases, with 14 bases lying between them. CDR3: CASSLNRGSSSYNEQFF. CDR3 coding DNA: TGTGCCAGCAGCTTAAATCGAGGGAGCAGCTCCTACAATGAGCAGTTCTTC.

The chain is built from TRBV27 and TRBJ2-7; the match to TRBD1 covers 9 bases. The CDR3 contains 14 residues. In germline, CDR1 is MNHEY, CDR2 SMNVEV (reference sequence). V was clipped by 5 bases and J by 5 bases; unmatched bases: 7. CDR3 coding DNA: TGTGCCAGCAGTGTCCGGGACAGGGCGGACGAGCAGTACTTC. Protein product: CASSVRDRADEQYF.

This chain joins TRBV6-1 and TRBJ1-1, with TRBD1 identical over 8 bases. There are 14 residues in the CDR3. Germline CDR1 is MNHNS and CDR2 is SASEGT. V lost 6 bases and J lost 1; bases outside the gene matches: 4. DNA for the CDR3: TGTGCCAGCAGCGACAGGGGTTCGAACACTGAAGCTTTCTTT. As protein: CASSDRGSNTEAFF.

The chain links TRBV4-1 to TRBJ1-2; D is unresolved. Trimming removed 1 base at V and 0 bases at J, with 18 bases between. Germline lookup yields CDR1 MGHRA and CDR2 YSYEKL. This CDR3 spans 18 amino acids. DNA of the CDR3: TGCGCCAGCAGCCAAGTCCCAGAACGTTATGCAGCTAACTATGGCTACACCTTC. Translation gives CASSQVPERYAANYGYTF.

The rearrangement joins TRBV27 to TRBJ2-7, with TRBD1 as a possible D gene (5 bases). In germline, CDR1 is MNHEY, CDR2 SMNVEV (reference sequence). The CDR3 loop spans 16 amino acids. V lost 3 bases, J lost 0 bases, and 15 bases lay in between. The CDR3 is CASSFKGVAASYEQYF. CDR3 nucleotide sequence: TGTGCCAGCAGTTTCAAAGGGGTGGCAGCCTCCTACGAGCAGTACTTC.

The gene calls are TRBV7-4 and TRBJ2-7, with 9 positions matching TRBD2. This CDR3 has 23 amino acids. V gave up 1 base and J gave up 3 bases; unmatched junction bases: 28. Germline CDR1 SGHVT, CDR2 SQSDAQ. The CDR3 DNA reads TGTGCCAGCAGCTTAGAGGGGGAGGCGGGCGGGAGGGCCGTCGCTTCGTTTCTCTACGAGCAGTACTTC. It codes for CASSLEGEAGGRAVASFLYEQYF.

The chain recombines TRBV2 with TRBJ1-2; D is possibly TRBD1 (6 bases). The CDR3 is 13 residues long. V was shortened by 2 bases and J by 8 bases, with 12 bases between the two germline ends. Germline loops: CDR1 SNHLY, CDR2 FYNNEI. This CDR3 is CASSELAGVGYTF. Here the CDR3 DNA reads TGTGCCAGCAGTGAATTAGCAGGGGTGGGCTACACCTTC.

This clone was counted a few times. V gene TRBV27 combines with J gene TRBJ1-2, with D unclear. The CDR3 covers 14 residues. Between the trimmed V and J ends, which lost 2 bases and 2 bases, there was a span of 9 bases. CDR1 is MNHEY, CDR2 SMNVEV, per germline (reference sequence). The DNA for the CDR3 is TGTGCCAGCAGTTTAAACCGCCAGAACTATGGCTACACCTTC. This codes for CASSLNRQNYGYTF.

The chain links TRBV19 to TRBJ2-7, with 7 bases identical to TRBD1. CDR1 is LNHDA and CDR2 is SQIVND in the germline V gene (reference sequence). Losses at the gene ends were 8 bases for V and 0 bases for J; bases not matched to a gene: 4. The CDR3 length is 13 residues. CDR3 in amino acids: CASARDSSYEQYF. The CDR3 bases are TGTGCCAGTGCAAGGGACAGCTCCTACGAGCAGTACTTC.

The chain recombines TRBV9 with TRBJ1-1; D might be TRBD1 (6 bases). Trimming cost V 0 bases and J 7 bases, with 19 bases left between them. The germline V gene has CDR1 SGDLS and CDR2 YYNGEE. This CDR3 spans 16 amino acids. The CDR3 is CASSVGEGGVGSEAFF. CDR3 nucleotides: TGTGCCAGCAGCGTAGGGGAGGGGGGAGTAGGGAGTGAAGCTTTCTTT.

V is TRBV2 and J is TRBJ1-1; TRBD1 agrees at 7 bases. This CDR3 is 13 amino acids long. The junction had 7 bases not matched to a gene; V was cut back by 4 bases and J by 8 bases. Germline assignment: CDR1 SNHLY and CDR2 FYNNEI. CDR3 nucleotide sequence: TGTGCCAGCAGTGCACAGGGGCTCCAAGAAGCTTTCTTT. Its translation is CASSAQGLQEAFF. The entire variable domain, with the rest obtained from reference TRBV2 and TRBJ1-1, is as follows: EPEVTQTPSHQVTQMGQEVILRCVPISNHLYFYWYRQILGQKVEFLVSFYNNEISEKSEIFDDQFSVERPDGSNFTLKIRSTKLEDSAMYFCASSAQGLQEAFFGQGTRLTVV.

This sequence joins TRBV10-3 and TRBJ2-7, with D maybe TRBD2 (5 bases). Trimming left V 10 bases short and J 0 bases short, with 7 bases between. Germline V gene data show CDR1 as ENHRY and CDR2 as SYGVKD. This CDR3 is built from 11 residues. Written as DNA, the CDR3 is TGTGCCACCGGGAACTCCTACGAGCAGTACTTC. Translating gives CATGNSYEQYF.

The J gene is TRBJ2-7, the V gene TRBV30; 8 bases align to TRBD1. The J segment lost 5 bases and the V segment lost 2 bases, leaving 8 bases of the junction unmatched. The V gene's germline CDR1 is GTSNPN and CDR2 SVGIG (reference sequence). The length of the CDR3 is 14 residues. The CDR3 is CAWSSAGGTDEQYF. The DNA of the CDR3 is TGTGCCTGGAGTTCCGCAGGGGGCACAGACGAGCAGTACTTC. The full variable domain, with the rest looked up from reference TRBV30 and TRBJ2-7, is SQTIHQWPATLVQPVGSPLSLECTVEGTSNPNLYWYRQAAGRGLQLLFYSVGIGQISSEVPQNLSASRPQDRQFILSSKKLLLSDSGFYLCAWSSAGGTDEQYFGPGTRLTVT.

The chain carries TRBV7-9 and TRBJ1-5; D gene ambiguous. The CDR3 is made up of 13 amino acids. Trimming pared 1 base from V and 9 bases from J, leaving 10 bases between. CDR1 is SEHNR and CDR2 is FQNEAQ in the germline V gene (reference sequence). The CDR3 DNA is TGTGCCAGCAGCTTAGACAGTTATTGGCCCCAGCATTTT. Encoded protein: CASSLDSYWPQHF. Supplemented by reference TRBV7-9 and TRBJ1-5, the full variable domain reads DTGVSQNPRHKITKRGQNVTFRCDPISEHNRLYWYRQTLGQGPEFLTYFQNEAQLEKSRLLSDRFSAERPKGSFSTLEIQRTEQGDSAMYLCASSLDSYWPQHFGDGTRLSIL.